What follows are 3 T cell receptor beta chains derived from one specimen sequenced in a study of blood T cell repertoires in COVID-19. Data came from immunoSEQ multiplex PCR; TCRdb stores just in-frame clones and leaves some out. The sample records about 430,000 clones, 88% being singletons. Source material: PBMCs or T cells enriched from blood (not recorded which). The receptors stem from a woman aged 18-30 years who had been exposed to COVID-19.

The chain uses TRBV5-6 and TRBJ2-2; TRBD2 matches at 8 bases. The CDR3 contains 16 residues. Losses at the gene ends were 4 bases for V and 0 bases for J; bases not matched to a gene: 5. Germline values: CDR1 SGHDT, CDR2 YYEEEE. CDR3 sequence: CASSHIAGTNTGELFF. Here the CDR3 DNA reads TGTGCCAGCAGCCATATAGCGGGAACGAACACCGGGGAGCTGTTTTTT.

The chain uses TRBV7-6 and TRBJ2-3, with D unclear. V was clipped by 5 bases and J by 3 bases, with 3 bases between them. Germline loops: CDR1 SGHVS, CDR2 FNYEAQ. CDR3 length: 11 amino acids. The CDR3 DNA reads as TGTGCCAGCAGCCCGACAGATACGCAGTATTTT. Its translation: CASSPTDTQYF.

This clone was found a few times. The chain couples TRBV29-1 to TRBJ1-5; tentative D call: TRBD1 (5 bases). This CDR3 contains 13 residues. V was cut by 4 bases and J by 7 bases, with 14 bases left in between. Germline-derived CDR1 and CDR2 are SQVTM and ANQGSEA. CDR3 in amino acids: CSVAYGGGQPQHF. As DNA, the CDR3 is TGCAGCGTTGCCTACGGGGGGGGACAGCCCCAGCATTTT.